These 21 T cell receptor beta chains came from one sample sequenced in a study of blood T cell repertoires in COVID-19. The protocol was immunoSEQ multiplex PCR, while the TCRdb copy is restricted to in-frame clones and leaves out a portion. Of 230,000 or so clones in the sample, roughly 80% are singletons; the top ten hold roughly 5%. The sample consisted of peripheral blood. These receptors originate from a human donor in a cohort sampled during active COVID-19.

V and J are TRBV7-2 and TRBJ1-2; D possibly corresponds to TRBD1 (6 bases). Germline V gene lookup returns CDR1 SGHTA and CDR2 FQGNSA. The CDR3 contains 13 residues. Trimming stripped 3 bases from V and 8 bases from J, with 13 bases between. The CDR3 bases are TGTGCCAGCAGCTTGGGACCAGGGGAGGGCTACACCTTC. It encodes CASSLGPGEGYTF.

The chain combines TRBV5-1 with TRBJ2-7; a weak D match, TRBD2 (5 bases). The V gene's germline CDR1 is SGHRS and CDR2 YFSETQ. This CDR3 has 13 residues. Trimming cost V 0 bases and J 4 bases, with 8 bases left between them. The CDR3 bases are TGCGCCAGCAGCTTGGTTGAGGGATACGAGCAGTACTTC. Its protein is CASSLVEGYEQYF. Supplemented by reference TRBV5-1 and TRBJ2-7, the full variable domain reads KAGVTQTPRYLIKTRGQQVTLSCSPISGHRSVSWYQQTPGQGLQFLFEYFSETQRNKGNFPGRFSGRQFSNSRSEMNVSTLELGDSALYLCASSLVEGYEQYFGPGTRLTVT.

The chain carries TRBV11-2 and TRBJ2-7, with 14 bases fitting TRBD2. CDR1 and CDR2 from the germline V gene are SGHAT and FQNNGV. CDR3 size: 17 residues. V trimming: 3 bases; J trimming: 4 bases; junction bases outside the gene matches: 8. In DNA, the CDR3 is TGTGCCAGCAGCTTGGGACTAGCGGGAGACGACGTGTACGAGCAGTACTTC. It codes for CASSLGLAGDDVYEQYF.

CDR3 coding DNA: TGTGCCAGCAGCCAGGTTCGAGGGAACACTGAAGCTTTCTTT. Translation: CASSQVRGNTEAFF. This chain uses TRBV3-1 (or the pseudogene TRBV3-2) with TRBJ1-1; no reliable D call. The V gene's germline CDR1 is LGHDT and CDR2 YNNKEL (reference sequence). V lost 3 bases to trimming and J lost 1 base, with 9 bases between them. The length of the CDR3 is 14 residues.

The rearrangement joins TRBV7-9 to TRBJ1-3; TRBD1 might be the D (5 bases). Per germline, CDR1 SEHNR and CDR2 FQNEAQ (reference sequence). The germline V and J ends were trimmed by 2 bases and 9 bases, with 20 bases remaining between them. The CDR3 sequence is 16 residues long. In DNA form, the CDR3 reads TGTGCCAGCAGCTTATCAGGGCTTAGGTTCGTCGGCACCATATATTTT. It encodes CASSLSGLRFVGTIYF.

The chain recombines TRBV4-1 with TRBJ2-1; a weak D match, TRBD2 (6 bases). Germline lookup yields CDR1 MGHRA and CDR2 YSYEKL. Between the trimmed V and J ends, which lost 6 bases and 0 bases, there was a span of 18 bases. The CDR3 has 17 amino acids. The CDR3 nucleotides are TGCGCCAGCAGTGGGACTGGCACCATTAGCTCCTACAATGAGCAGTTCTTC. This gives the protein CASSGTGTISSYNEQFF.

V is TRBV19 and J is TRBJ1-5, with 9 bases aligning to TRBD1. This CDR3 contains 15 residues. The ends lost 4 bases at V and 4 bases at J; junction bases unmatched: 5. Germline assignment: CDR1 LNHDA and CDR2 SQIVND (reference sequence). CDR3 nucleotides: TGTGCCAGTAGTAGCAGGACAGGGGCGAATCAGCCCCAGCATTTT. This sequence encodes CASSSRTGANQPQHF.

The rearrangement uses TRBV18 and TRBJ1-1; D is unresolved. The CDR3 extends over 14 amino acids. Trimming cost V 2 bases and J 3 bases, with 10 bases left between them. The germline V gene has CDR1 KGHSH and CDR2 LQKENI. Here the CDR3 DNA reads TGTGCCAGCTCACCATTAGCGGCGGACACTGAAGCTTTCTTT. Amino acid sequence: CASSPLAADTEAFF.

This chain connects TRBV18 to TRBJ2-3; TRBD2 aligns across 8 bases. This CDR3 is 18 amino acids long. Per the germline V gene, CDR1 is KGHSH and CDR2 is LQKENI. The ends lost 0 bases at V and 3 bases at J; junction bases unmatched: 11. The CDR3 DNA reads TGTGCCAGCTCACCACCTCCCCTGGGAGCGGGAGTTACAGATACGCAGTATTTT. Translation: CASSPPPLGAGVTDTQYF.

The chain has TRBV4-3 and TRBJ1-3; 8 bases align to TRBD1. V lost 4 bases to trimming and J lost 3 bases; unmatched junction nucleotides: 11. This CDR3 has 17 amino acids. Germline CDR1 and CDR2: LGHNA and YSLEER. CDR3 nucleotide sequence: TGCGCCAGCAGCCGGAACAAACAGGGGGTAAATGGAAACACCATATATTTT. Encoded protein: CASSRNKQGVNGNTIYF.

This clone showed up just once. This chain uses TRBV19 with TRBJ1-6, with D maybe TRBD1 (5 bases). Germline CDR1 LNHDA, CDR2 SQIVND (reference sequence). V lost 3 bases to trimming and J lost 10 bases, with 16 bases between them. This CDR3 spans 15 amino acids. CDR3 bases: TGTGCCAGTAGTATCGGGCGGGGCGTCTACTCACCCCTCCACTTT. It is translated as CASSIGRGVYSPLHF.

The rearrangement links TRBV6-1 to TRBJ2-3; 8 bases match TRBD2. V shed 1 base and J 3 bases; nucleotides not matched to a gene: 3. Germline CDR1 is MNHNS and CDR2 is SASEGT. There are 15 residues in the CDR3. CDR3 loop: CASSEVAGNTDTQYF. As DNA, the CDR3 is TGTGCCAGCAGTGAAGTAGCGGGGAATACAGATACGCAGTATTTT.

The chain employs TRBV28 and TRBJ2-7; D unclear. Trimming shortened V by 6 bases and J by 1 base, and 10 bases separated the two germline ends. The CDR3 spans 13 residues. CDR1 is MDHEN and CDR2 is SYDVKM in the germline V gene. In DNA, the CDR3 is TGTGCCAGCAGACCAAACTTATCCTACGAGCAGTACTTC. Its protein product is CASRPNLSYEQYF.

In nucleotides, the CDR3 is TGTGCCAGCTCACCACCTACTAGCGGGAGGGCCGAGTCTGGCACAGATACGCAGTATTTT. This codes for CASSPPTSGRAESGTDTQYF. J is TRBJ2-3 and V is TRBV18; 13 nucleotides agree with TRBD2. CDR3 size: 20 residues. Germline V gene sequence: CDR1 KGHSH, CDR2 LQKENI. The J segment lost 1 base and the V segment lost 0 bases, leaving 10 bases of the junction unmatched.

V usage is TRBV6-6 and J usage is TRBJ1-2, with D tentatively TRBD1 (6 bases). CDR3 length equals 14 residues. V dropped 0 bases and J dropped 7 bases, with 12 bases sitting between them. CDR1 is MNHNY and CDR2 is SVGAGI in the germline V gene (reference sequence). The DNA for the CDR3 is TGTGCCAGCAGTTACTCGTCGACAGGCCTTGGCTACACCTTC. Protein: CASSYSSTGLGYTF.

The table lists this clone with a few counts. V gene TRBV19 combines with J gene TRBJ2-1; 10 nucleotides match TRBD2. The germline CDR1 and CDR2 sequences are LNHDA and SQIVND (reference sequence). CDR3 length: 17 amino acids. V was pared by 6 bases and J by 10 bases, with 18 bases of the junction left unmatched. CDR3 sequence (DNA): TGTGCCAGTAGGGCTAGGTACCTTAGCGGGAGGAACGGCGAGCAGTTCTTC. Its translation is CASRARYLSGRNGEQFF.

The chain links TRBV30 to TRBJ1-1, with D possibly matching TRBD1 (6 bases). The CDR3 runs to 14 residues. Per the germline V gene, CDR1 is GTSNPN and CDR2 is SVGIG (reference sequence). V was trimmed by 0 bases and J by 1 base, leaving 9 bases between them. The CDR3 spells CAWSVNRANTEAFF. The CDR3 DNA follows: TGTGCCTGGAGTGTAAACAGGGCGAACACTGAAGCTTTCTTT.

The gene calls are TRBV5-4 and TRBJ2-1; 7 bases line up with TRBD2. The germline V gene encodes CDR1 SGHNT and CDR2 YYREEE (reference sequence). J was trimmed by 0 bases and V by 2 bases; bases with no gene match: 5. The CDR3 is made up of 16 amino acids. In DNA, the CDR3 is TGTGCCAGCAGCTTATACGGGGGGAGCTCCTACAATGAGCAGTTCTTC. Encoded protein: CASSLYGGSSYNEQFF.

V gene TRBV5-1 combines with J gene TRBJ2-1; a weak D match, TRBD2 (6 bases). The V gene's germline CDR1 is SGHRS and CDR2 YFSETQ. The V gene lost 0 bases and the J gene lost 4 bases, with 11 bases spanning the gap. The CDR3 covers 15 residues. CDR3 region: CASSLADYLYNEQFF. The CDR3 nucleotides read TGCGCCAGCAGCTTGGCGGACTACCTGTACAATGAGCAGTTCTTC.

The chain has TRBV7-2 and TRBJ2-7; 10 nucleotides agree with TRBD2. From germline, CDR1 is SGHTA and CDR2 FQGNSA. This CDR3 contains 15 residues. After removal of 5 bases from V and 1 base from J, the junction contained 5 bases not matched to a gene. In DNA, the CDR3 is TGTGCCAGCAGCGGCGGACTAGCGGCTTCCTACGAGCAGTACTTC. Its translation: CASSGGLAASYEQYF.

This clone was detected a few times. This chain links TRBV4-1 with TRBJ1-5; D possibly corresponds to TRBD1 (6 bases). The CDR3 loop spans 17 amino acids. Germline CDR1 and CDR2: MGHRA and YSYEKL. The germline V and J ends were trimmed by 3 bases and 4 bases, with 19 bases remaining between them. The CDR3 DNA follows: TGCGCCAGCAGCCACTCGACAGGAGGAGGTTCAAATCAGCCCCAGCATTTT. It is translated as CASSHSTGGGSNQPQHF.